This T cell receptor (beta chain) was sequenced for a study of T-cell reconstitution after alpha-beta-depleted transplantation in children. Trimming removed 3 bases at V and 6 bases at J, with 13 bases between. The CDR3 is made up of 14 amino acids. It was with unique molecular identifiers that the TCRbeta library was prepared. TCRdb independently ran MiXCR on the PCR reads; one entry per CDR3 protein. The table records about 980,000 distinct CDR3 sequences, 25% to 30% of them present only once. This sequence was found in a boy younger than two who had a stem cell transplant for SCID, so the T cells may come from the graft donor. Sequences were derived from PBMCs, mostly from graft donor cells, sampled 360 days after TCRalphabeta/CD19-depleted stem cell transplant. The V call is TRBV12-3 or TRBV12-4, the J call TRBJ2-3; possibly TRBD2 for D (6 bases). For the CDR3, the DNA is TGTGCCAGCAGTTTCCCCGGGGGAGACGATACGCAGTATTTT. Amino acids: CASSFPGGDDTQYF.